This entry concerns a single T cell receptor (beta chain). No antigen is known for it. The data derive from a study of cytomegalovirus exposure and HLA in healthy donors. General study findings and limits: Per published reports, the classifier diagnosed cytomegalovirus status with high specificity and sensitivity. Listed as cytomegalovirus-associated were 150 or so TCR beta chains. Sequences of the TCR beta chain were said to predict the HLA-A and HLA-B alleles of most subjects accurately.

PCR primers comprised 60 Vbeta and 13 Jbeta primers. Sequencing used immunoSEQ multiplex PCR; TCRdb keeps in-frame clones, though not all of them. This table has approximately 110,000 clones, about 80% appearing once. The sample comprised PBMCs. The source of this sequence is a man aged 35 to 55 in good health and CMV-seronegative.

The CDR3: CARDERCYISGVIKAPLHF. CDR3 DNA: TGTGCCAGAGACGAGCGATGTTATATTTCCGGGGTCATTAAGGCACCCCTCCACTTT. The chain links TRBV21-1 to TRBJ1-6. TRBV21-1 is designated a pseudogene. This CDR3 region has 19 residues.